Listed here are 18 T cell receptor beta chains from one sample, sequenced in a study of glioma-infiltrating T cells after dendritic cell vaccination. Time point described: after dendritic cell vaccination, including at tumor progression/relapse. Assay used: immunoSEQ multiplex PCR; TCRdb lists only in-frame clones, some missing. The sample shows around 87,000 clones, roughly 80% of them seen only once. The specimen comprised blood, sampled after dendritic cell vaccination. Receptor source: a human donor with glioblastoma.

The rearrangement joins TRBV5-4 to TRBJ1-4; no clear D gene. CDR1 is SGHNT and CDR2 is YYREEE in the germline V gene (reference sequence). V lost 0 bases and J 6 bases, leaving 6 bases between the germline ends. The CDR3 extends over 13 amino acids. The CDR3 here is CASSLAGDEKLFF. The CDR3 nucleotides are TGTGCCAGCAGCTTGGCCGGTGATGAAAAACTGTTTTTT.

This chain links TRBV29-1 with TRBJ1-1; weak D call: TRBD1 (6 bases). CDR3 length: 13 amino acids. The ends were cut back, 6 bases at V and 1 base at J, with 12 bases in the middle. Germline V gives CDR1 SQVTM, CDR2 ANQGSEA. The CDR3 reads CSVTGHRNTEAFF. CDR3 bases: TGCAGCGTCACGGGACACAGGAACACTGAAGCTTTCTTT. Looking up the rest from reference TRBV29-1 and TRBJ1-1 gives the full variable domain: SAVISQKPSRDICQRGTSLTIQCQVDSQVTMMFWYRQQPGQSLTLIATANQGSEATYESGFVIDKFPISRPNLTFSTLTVSNMSPEDSSIYLCSVTGHRNTEAFFGQGTRLTVV.

For this clone: One end of the junction is discordant with germline, which a read error may explain. The gene calls are TRBV7-8 and TRBJ2-7; 10 bases are a match to TRBD1. The CDR3 runs to 14 residues. Germline loops: CDR1 SGHVS, CDR2 FQNEAQ. The CDR3 is CASSDRDRGKIRDF. CDR3 bases: TGTGCCAGCAGCGACCGGGACAGGGGTAAGATAAGAGACTTC.

The CDR3 region has the DNA TGTGCCATCAGTGAAATGACAGGGGATAATTCACCCCTCCACTTT. Translating gives CAISEMTGDNSPLHF. V usage is TRBV10-3 and J usage is TRBJ1-6; 8 bases match TRBD1. CDR3 length equals 15 residues. Germline loops: CDR1 ENHRY, CDR2 SYGVKD. The V and J ends lost 3 bases and 5 bases, in that order; junction bases with no gene match: 3.

This chain connects TRBV7-6 to TRBJ1-1, with a possible D match to TRBD1 (6 bases). Trimming stripped 2 bases from V and 5 bases from J, with 9 bases between. The CDR3 consists of 13 residues. Germline lookup yields CDR1 SGHVS and CDR2 FNYEAQ. The CDR3 bases are TGTGCCAGCAGCTTATTTCAGGGGACTGAAGCTTTCTTT. It specifies CASSLFQGTEAFF.

The chain couples TRBV5-1 to TRBJ2-3; D is unresolved. The CDR3 extends over 16 amino acids. Trimming cost V 0 bases and J 2 bases, with 13 bases left between them. CDR1 SGHRS and CDR2 YFSETQ come from the germline V gene. CDR3 region: CASSLDGGGDTDTQYF. The CDR3 DNA is TGCGCCAGCAGCTTGGATGGTGGCGGCGACACAGATACGCAGTATTTT.

As concerns this clone: Other DNA sequences from this sample encode an identical CDR3 as well. The chain combines TRBV6-5 with TRBJ1-2; a possible D gene is TRBD1 (6 bases). Deletions cut 5 bases from V and 8 bases from J, with 18 bases between. The CDR3 is 14 amino acids. CDR1 is MNHEY, CDR2 SVGAGI, per germline. The CDR3 nucleotides are TGTGCCAGCAGTCAAGAGGGGGGGGCTGGGGGCTACACCTTC. Its translation is CASSQEGGAGGYTF.

The rearrangement joins TRBV12-5 to TRBJ1-4; weak D call: TRBD1 (6 bases). This CDR3 has 14 amino acids. Deletions cut 9 bases from V and 8 bases from J, with 19 bases between. The germline V gene encodes CDR1 LGHNT and CDR2 FRNRAP. The CDR3 spells CARALRGGPEKLFF. In nucleotides, the CDR3 is TGTGCTAGGGCTCTACGGGGGGGGCCGGAAAAACTGTTTTTT. The whole variable domain, filled in from reference TRBV12-5 and TRBJ1-4, reads DARVTQTPRHKVTEMGQEVTMRCQPILGHNTVFWYRQTMMQGLELLAYFRNRAPLDDSGMPKDRFSAEMPDATLATLKIQPSEPRDSAVYFCARALRGGPEKLFFGSGTQLSVL.

CDR3 DNA sequence: TGTGCCAGCAGCTTAGACAGGGTTGTAGGCTACACCTTC. Its translation: CASSLDRVVGYTF. V is TRBV7-2 and J is TRBJ1-2; TRBD1 is a possible D gene (6 bases). Trimming took 1 base from V and 8 from J, leaving 11 bases between them. This CDR3 is built from 13 residues. CDR1 is SGHTA, CDR2 FQGNSA, per germline.

This clone turned up a few times. In nucleotides, the CDR3 is TGTGCCAGCAGCACCACACAAAGCGGGGGCGGCACCTACGAGCAGTACTTC. It specifies CASSTTQSGGGTYEQYF. V usage is TRBV7-9 and J usage is TRBJ2-7; TRBD2 matches at 8 bases. CDR1 and CDR2 (germline): SEHNR, FQNEAQ (reference sequence). Trimming removed 5 bases from V and 2 bases from J; junction bases left unmatched: 14. The CDR3 extends over 17 amino acids. Combining the CDR3 with reference TRBV7-9 and TRBJ2-7 gives the whole variable domain DTGVSQNPRHKITKRGQNVTFRCDPISEHNRLYWYRQTLGQGPEFLTYFQNEAQLEKSRLLSDRFSAERPKGSFSTLEIQRTEQGDSAMYLCASSTTQSGGGTYEQYFGPGTRLTVT.

The V gene is TRBV5-6, the J gene TRBJ1-4; no clear D gene. Per germline, CDR1 SGHDT and CDR2 YYEEEE. CDR3 length equals 18 residues. V shed 0 bases and J shed 0 bases, with 15 bases lying between them. The DNA for the CDR3 is TGTGCCAGCAGCTTGGGTCGGAGCGGGCTAGCAACTAATGAAAAACTGTTTTTT. Translating gives CASSLGRSGLATNEKLFF.

This chain connects TRBV7-6 to TRBJ1-2, with no clear D. Trimming pared 0 bases from V and 5 bases from J, leaving 7 bases between. The CDR3 spans 13 residues. Germline V CDR1 and CDR2: SGHVS, FNYEAQ. For the CDR3, the DNA is TGTGCCAGCAGCTTAGCGGAGTTTTATGGCTACACCTTC. It is translated as CASSLAEFYGYTF.

The genes are TRBV29-1 and TRBJ2-5; 15 bases align to TRBD2. The J call could be wrong; TRBJ2-7 is a better fit for the DNA end. Germline-derived CDR1 and CDR2 are SQVTM and ANQGSEA. The CDR3 spans 15 residues. The CDR3 DNA is TGCAGCGTTACCGGGACTAGCGGGGGGACCTACGAGCAGTACTTC. It yields the protein CSVTGTSGGTYEQYF.

This chain uses TRBV18 with TRBJ1-3; 8 bases fit TRBD1. CDR3 length equals 14 residues. Trimming at V came to 7 bases and at J to 2 bases, leaving 4 bases not matched to a gene. Germline CDR1 KGHSH, CDR2 LQKENI. The CDR3: CASYDRGTGNTIYF. The CDR3 bases are TGTGCCAGCTACGACAGGGGCACTGGAAACACCATATATTTT. The full variable domain, its missing parts supplied by reference TRBV18 and TRBJ1-3, is NAGVMQNPRHLVRRRGQEARLRCSPMKGHSHVYWYRQLPEEGLKFMVYLQKENIIDESGMPKERFSAEFPKEGPSILRIQQVVRGDSAAYFCASYDRGTGNTIYFGEGSWLTVV.

The count of this clone is one. The rearrangement joins TRBV5-1 to TRBJ2-5; perhaps TRBD2 as D (5 bases). Germline CDR1 and CDR2: SGHRS and YFSETQ. The germline V and J ends were trimmed by 0 bases and 3 bases, with 9 bases remaining between them. The CDR3 loop spans 14 amino acids. DNA for the CDR3: TGCGCCAGCAGCTTGGCCCGGGGAGAAGAGACCCAGTACTTC. This encodes CASSLARGEETQYF.

The genes are TRBV7-9 and TRBJ1-1; 7 nucleotides line up with TRBD1. Germline values: CDR1 SEHNR, CDR2 FQNEAQ (reference sequence). The CDR3 covers 16 residues. V was pared by 3 bases and J by 1 base, with 8 bases of the junction left unmatched. CDR3 DNA sequence: TGTGCCAGCAGCTTCAGGAGGGGGCCGGGGAACACTGAAGCTTTCTTT. It specifies CASSFRRGPGNTEAFF.

The chain employs TRBV5-8 and TRBJ1-1; 8 nucleotides agree with TRBD1. Germline V lookup: CDR1 SGHTS, CDR2 YDEGEE. V lost 3 bases to trimming and J lost 5 bases; unmatched junction nucleotides: 6. This CDR3 has 14 amino acids. CDR3 nucleotide sequence: TGTGCCAGCAGCTCAAGGACAGGGAAAACTGAAGCTTTCTTT. The encoded protein is CASSSRTGKTEAFF.

The V gene is TRBV5-5, the J gene TRBJ1-5; perhaps TRBD1 as D (5 bases). Germline V gene sequence: CDR1 SGHKS, CDR2 YYEKEE (reference sequence). The CDR3 loop spans 16 amino acids. V lost 1 base to trimming and J lost 6 bases, with 17 bases between them. CDR3 nucleotides: TGTGCCAGCAGCTTGTCTATCGGCCAGGGTGGTCAGCCCCAGCATTTT. Amino acids: CASSLSIGQGGQPQHF.